The next 10 T cell receptor beta chains were all read from a single sample in a study of blood T cell repertoires in COVID-19. Using immunoSEQ multiplex PCR, the repertoire was profiled, and TCRdb retains in-frame clones only, with some absent. Of 430,000 or so clones listed, 70% to 90% are singletons. Material for sequencing was peripheral blood. Every receptor here comes from a man in his late teens or twenties with COVID-19, enrolled during active disease.

Only one count was recorded for this clone. The chain combines TRBV5-4 with TRBJ1-2, with D possibly TRBD1 on 6 matching bases. V lost 0 bases, J lost 8 bases, and 8 bases lay in between. The CDR3 loop spans 12 amino acids. CDR1 and CDR2 (germline): SGHNT, YYREEE (reference sequence). In DNA, the CDR3 is TGTGCCAGCAGCTTGGCAGGGGACGGCTACACCTTC. This encodes CASSLAGDGYTF.

This clone has a single count. The V gene is TRBV2, the J gene TRBJ2-5; TRBD2 matches at 8 bases. The V segment lost 4 bases and the J segment 5 bases; nucleotides outside the gene matches: 6. Germline V gene sequence: CDR1 SNHLY, CDR2 FYNNEI. This CDR3 spans 14 amino acids. The CDR3: CASSGRTSFETQYF. The CDR3 coding sequence is TGTGCCAGCAGTGGGCGGACTAGCTTTGAGACCCAGTACTTC. Together with reference TRBV2 and TRBJ2-5, the CDR3 gives the full variable domain: EPEVTQTPSHQVTQMGQEVILRCVPISNHLYFYWYRQILGQKVEFLVSFYNNEISEKSEIFDDQFSVERPDGSNFTLKIRSTKLEDSAMYFCASSGRTSFETQYFGPGTRLLVL.

The chain joins TRBV15 to TRBJ2-7, with 7 bases that match TRBD1. Looked up from germline, CDR1 is LNHNV and CDR2 is YYDKDF (reference sequence). This CDR3 region has 14 residues. The J segment lost 0 bases and the V segment lost 3 bases, leaving 2 bases of the junction unmatched. CDR3 sequence (DNA): TGTGCCACCAGCAGCGGGACAGCCTCCTACGAGCAGTACTTC. This encodes CATSSGTASYEQYF. Drawing the rest from reference TRBV15 and TRBJ2-7, the complete variable domain is DAMVIQNPRYQVTQFGKPVTLSCSQTLNHNVMYWYQQKSSQAPKLLFHYYDKDFNNEADTPDNFQSRRPNTSFCFLDIRSPGLGDTAMYLCATSSGTASYEQYFGPGTRLTVT.

J is TRBJ2-5 and V is TRBV2; TRBD1 matches at 8 bases. CDR3 length: 14 residues. Per germline, CDR1 SNHLY and CDR2 FYNNEI. Germline trimming cut 6 bases from V and 0 bases from J; bases unmatched to any gene: 3. This CDR3 reads CASRDRGYQETQYF. CDR3 in DNA: TGTGCCAGCAGAGACAGGGGCTACCAAGAGACCCAGTACTTC.

The chain uses TRBV7-9 and TRBJ2-1, with 7 bases lining up with TRBD2. The V gene's germline CDR1 is SEHNR and CDR2 FQNEAQ (reference sequence). The CDR3 loop spans 16 amino acids. V shed 4 bases and J 8 bases; nucleotides not matched to a gene: 14. This CDR3 is CASSSREEILRDEQFF. Written as DNA, the CDR3 is TGTGCCAGCAGCTCCCGGGAGGAGATCCTACGAGATGAGCAGTTCTTC.

The chain has TRBV7-9 and TRBJ2-1; 7 positions match TRBD1. The CDR3 spans 15 residues. Germline assignment: CDR1 SEHNR and CDR2 FQNEAQ (reference sequence). The V and J ends lost 0 bases and 2 bases, in that order; junction bases with no gene match: 1. CDR3 in amino acids: CASSLAQGTYNEQFF. CDR3 coding DNA: TGTGCCAGCAGCTTAGCACAGGGGACCTACAATGAGCAGTTCTTC. The variable domain in full, completed from reference TRBV7-9 and TRBJ2-1, reads DTGVSQNPRHKITKRGQNVTFRCDPISEHNRLYWYRQTLGQGPEFLTYFQNEAQLEKSRLLSDRFSAERPKGSFSTLEIQRTEQGDSAMYLCASSLAQGTYNEQFFGPGTRLTVL.

The V gene is TRBV2, the J gene TRBJ1-1; no clear D gene. Germline CDR1 reads SNHLY; CDR2 reads FYNNEI. The CDR3 consists of 14 residues. The V and J ends lost 4 bases and 1 base respectively, with 10 bases between them. The CDR3 DNA follows: TGTGCCAGCAGTGTGTCCCCGGGGAACACTGAAGCTTTCTTT. Its protein product is CASSVSPGNTEAFF. The full variable domain, with the rest looked up from reference TRBV2 and TRBJ1-1, is EPEVTQTPSHQVTQMGQEVILRCVPISNHLYFYWYRQILGQKVEFLVSFYNNEISEKSEIFDDQFSVERPDGSNFTLKIRSTKLEDSAMYFCASSVSPGNTEAFFGQGTRLTVV.

The V and J genes are TRBV15 and TRBJ2-1; possible D gene TRBD2, 5 bases. CDR3 length equals 16 residues. Trimming removed 3 bases from V and 0 bases from J, with 12 bases in between. The germline V gene encodes CDR1 LNHNV and CDR2 YYDKDF (reference sequence). In DNA, the CDR3 is TGTGCCACCAGCAGTCCGGACTTCCCCTCCTACAATGAGCAGTTCTTC. This codes for CATSSPDFPSYNEQFF.

This clone showed up just once. The rearrangement links TRBV24-1 to TRBJ2-5, with TRBD1 matching 7 bases. CDR3 size: 15 residues. Trimming cost V 5 bases and J 5 bases; bases outside gene matches: 10. Germline CDR1 and CDR2: KGHDR and SFDVKD. DNA of the CDR3: TGTGCCACCAGTGGCCAACGAGGGGGCCGGGAGACCCAGTACTTC. This gives the protein CATSGQRGGRETQYF.

Details on this clone: At one of its ends the junction is not consistent with the germline gene, which may arise from a read error. The chain employs TRBV28 and TRBJ1-1; 8 nucleotides line up with TRBD1. Germline V lookup: CDR1 MDHEN, CDR2 SYDVKM. The CDR3 runs to 14 residues. The CDR3 DNA is TGTGCCAGCAGTTTAAGGGGGACAGGACTGAAGATAGGGTTT. This codes for CASSLRGTGLKIGF.